The clone carrying this TCR beta chain was observed a handful of times. The authors built TCR beta libraries using iRepertoire HTBI primers and Arm-PCR of CDR3 regions. TCRdb passed the multiplex PCR reads through MiXCR, listing each CDR3 protein once. This sample yields around 250,000 distinct CDR3 sequences, of which 15% to 20% are seen a single time; 12% to 15% belongs to the top ten. The data stem from a study of regulatory T cells in long-lasting Graves disease. The time point was: newly diagnosed GD, antithyroid drugs for less than 3 months. Scientists built the TCR library using RNA that was extracted from PBMCs. The CDR3 runs 15 residues. Germline-derived CDR1 and CDR2 are SGHRS and YFSETQ. The ends were cut back, 3 bases at V and 4 bases at J, with 16 bases in the middle. These same data were also listed under a study on T cells in Graves' hyperthyroidism and ophthalmopathy. That study adds: An initial round of RT-PCR targeting the TCR CDR3 relied on the HTBI primer set.

This material consisted of peripheral blood mononuclear cells (PBMCs), taken at new diagnosis, from a patient treated with antithyroid drugs. This chain joins TRBV5-1 and TRBJ1-2; D might be TRBD1 (5 bases). The sequence derives from a woman aged 25 to 39 with Graves disease. The CDR3 DNA sequence: TGCGCCAGCAGCTCTGGTGCCGGGACGGTCTATGGCTACACCTTC. Translated: CASSSGAGTVYGYTF.